The 29 T cell receptor beta chains below come from one sample, sequenced in a study of T cells in Graves' hyperthyroidism and ophthalmopathy. The CDR3 regions of TCR beta were amplified from RNA transcripts. A set of HTBI primers served as the primers for a first-round RT-PCR of the TCR CDR3. TCRdb re-called the multiplex PCR reads through MiXCR, storing one row per CDR3 protein. Among a few hundred thousand distinct CDR3 sequences listed, less than 20% were seen once. The specimen sequenced was blood. Receptors were obtained from a woman in her 30s with Graves' hyperthyroidism.

This clonotype showed up many times. The V call is TRBV11-2, the J call TRBJ2-7, with a possible D match to TRBD1 (5 bases). CDR1 is SGHAT and CDR2 is FQNNGV in the germline V gene. The CDR3 contains 16 residues. Between the trimmed V and J ends, which lost 4 bases and 0 bases, there was a span of 16 bases. This chain's CDR3 is CASSSTEMTASYEQYF. In nucleotides, the CDR3 is TGTGCCAGCAGCTCGACTGAAATGACAGCCTCCTACGAGCAGTACTTC.

Ten or more counts support this clonotype. The rearrangement links TRBV29-1 to TRBJ2-1; no reliable D call. V was shortened by 7 bases and J by 7 bases, with 14 bases between the two germline ends. Germline loops: CDR1 SQVTM, CDR2 ANQGSEA. The CDR3 is 12 amino acids. The CDR3 coding sequence is TGCAGCGCCCTCTTTGTAAGGAATGAGCAGTTCTTC. Its protein product is CSALFVRNEQFF.

This clonotype was picked up many times. The rearrangement uses TRBV6-2 or TRBV6-3 and TRBJ2-3, with D unclear. Germline CDR1 and CDR2: MNHEY and SVGEGT. V lost 2 bases and J lost 9, with 9 bases in between. The CDR3 length is 12 residues. CDR3 amino acids: CASSYDDWTQYF. CDR3 sequence (DNA): TGTGCCAGCAGTTACGACGACTGGACGCAGTATTTT.

This clonotype was recorded a few times. The chain's CDR3 is CATSREGGELFF. DNA of the CDR3: TGTGCCACCAGCAGAGAGGGCGGGGAGCTGTTTTTT. The genes are TRBV15 and TRBJ2-2; D gene uncertain. Germline V gives CDR1 LNHNV, CDR2 YYDKDF (reference sequence). The CDR3 runs 12 residues. V was cut by 0 bases and J by 7 bases, with 3 bases left in between.

This clonotype was observed many times. V usage is TRBV2 and J usage is TRBJ2-1; D may match TRBD1 or TRBD2 (5 bases each). The germline V gene encodes CDR1 SNHLY and CDR2 FYNNEI. V was trimmed by 8 bases and J by 4 bases, leaving 15 bases between them. This CDR3 spans 14 amino acids. Written as DNA, the CDR3 is TGTGCCAGCGGGACGGAGCAGATTTACAATGAGCAGTTCTTC. It encodes CASGTEQIYNEQFF.

This clonotype has more than one count but fewer than ten. The chain links TRBV30 to TRBJ2-5, with 7 bases matching TRBD1. V was clipped by 4 bases and J by 2 bases; unmatched bases: 4. The CDR3 extends over 13 amino acids. The germline CDR1 and CDR2 sequences are GTSNPN and SVGIG (reference sequence). The CDR3 coding sequence is TGTGCCTGGACCCGGGGACAGCAAGAGACCCAGTACTTC. Its protein is CAWTRGQQETQYF.

This clonotype was recorded a few times. The CDR3 DNA follows: TGTGCCAGCAGCCAACAGGGATTAGAAGCTTTCTTT. It translates to CASSQQGLEAFF. The V call is TRBV3-1, the J call TRBJ1-1; TRBD1 is a possible D gene (5 bases). V lost 2 bases and J lost 8, with 9 bases in between. The germline V gene has CDR1 LGHDT and CDR2 YNNKEL (reference sequence). This CDR3 comprises 12 residues.

The chain joins TRBV20-1 to TRBJ2-3, with 8 bases identical to TRBD2. The junction had 5 bases not matched to a gene; V was cut back by 3 bases and J by 0 bases. CDR3 length: 15 amino acids. The germline V gene has CDR1 DFQATT and CDR2 SNEGSKA (reference sequence). The CDR3, as DNA: TGCAGTGCTAGTGAGGCTAGCGGGAGCACAGATACGCAGTATTTT. It codes for CSASEASGSTDTQYF.

The rearrangement links TRBV27 to TRBJ2-1, with D unclear. The CDR3 spans 15 residues. V lost 5 bases and J 12 bases, leaving 23 bases between the germline ends. Germline CDR1 and CDR2: MNHEY and SMNVEV (reference sequence). This CDR3 is CASSPRPSSFYGQFF. As DNA, the CDR3 is TGTGCCAGCAGTCCCCGTCCATCTTCCTTTTACGGGCAGTTCTTC.

This clonotype was seen many times. The V gene is TRBV6-1, the J gene TRBJ2-4; 8 bases align to TRBD1. V lost 6 bases to trimming and J lost 6 bases; unmatched junction nucleotides: 7. The germline CDR1 and CDR2 sequences are MNHNS and SASEGT. The CDR3 extends over 14 amino acids. The CDR3 loop is CASSGQGGTNIQYF. CDR3 DNA sequence: TGTGCCAGCAGCGGACAGGGTGGGACAAACATTCAGTACTTC.

CDR3 nucleotides: TGTGCCTGGAGCGTTAGCGGGACATACAATGAGCAGTTCTTC. It codes for CAWSVSGTYNEQFF. The chain is built from TRBV30 and TRBJ2-1; 8 bases align to TRBD2. V was pared by 3 bases and J by 4 bases, with 5 bases of the junction left unmatched. The CDR3 totals 14 residues. Germline CDR1 GTSNPN, CDR2 SVGIG (reference sequence).

This clonotype was detected ten times or more. The chain recombines TRBV11-2 with TRBJ2-7; TRBD2 is a possible D gene (7 bases). The CDR3 covers 16 residues. Looked up from germline, CDR1 is SGHAT and CDR2 is FQNNGV. Trimming removed 0 bases at V and 5 bases at J, with 17 bases between. The CDR3 DNA is TGTGCCAGCAGCTTAGATCCTGGGCGGGGGCGGGACGAGCAGTACTTC. Its translation: CASSLDPGRGRDEQYF.

The V gene is TRBV20-1, the J gene TRBJ1-6; D perhaps matches TRBD1 (5 bases). Germline CDR1 reads DFQATT; CDR2 reads SNEGSKA (reference sequence). This CDR3 is built from 16 residues. Trimming pared 0 bases from V and 0 bases from J, leaving 9 bases between. CDR3 sequence (DNA): TGCAGTGCTAGAGATGGAGGGGACTCCTATAATTCACCCCTCCACTTT. Its protein product is CSARDGGDSYNSPLHF.

This clonotype was seen a handful of times. The chain recombines TRBV4-1 with TRBJ2-1; 11 bases are shared with TRBD1. This CDR3 region has 15 residues. Germline trimming cut 9 bases from V and 6 bases from J; bases unmatched to any gene: 10. The germline gives CDR1 MGHRA, CDR2 YSYEKL. This CDR3 reads CASKDRDRGGNEQFF. The CDR3 DNA reads as TGCGCCAGTAAGGACCGGGACAGGGGGGGCAATGAGCAGTTCTTC.

V usage is TRBV19 and J usage is TRBJ2-1, with 13 bases aligning to TRBD2. CDR1 LNHDA and CDR2 SQIVND come from the germline V gene (reference sequence). With V trimmed by 4 bases and J by 7 bases, 4 bases remained unmatched. CDR3 length: 15 amino acids. CDR3 nucleotides: TGTGCCAGTAGTACCACGGGACTAGCGGGGAATGAGCAGTTCTTC. This translates into CASSTTGLAGNEQFF.

The rearrangement links TRBV10-3 to TRBJ1-5, with TRBD1 matching over 9 bases. V lost 5 bases, J lost 5 bases, and 4 bases stayed unmatched. Germline-derived CDR1 and CDR2 are ENHRY and SYGVKD. This CDR3 is 14 amino acids long. DNA of the CDR3: TGTGCCATCAGTCCGGGACAGGGAGATCAGCCCCAGCATTTT. The encoded protein is CAISPGQGDQPQHF.

This clonotype was detected ten times or more. This rearrangement joins TRBV20-1 to TRBJ2-1; no reliable D call. CDR3 length: 16 amino acids. V was clipped by 3 bases and J by 0 bases, with 15 bases between them. Germline V lookup: CDR1 DFQATT, CDR2 SNEGSKA (reference sequence). DNA for the CDR3: TGCAGTGCTAGGGGCAGACTCCTACCCTCCTACAATGAGCAGTTCTTC. This gives the protein CSARGRLLPSYNEQFF.

In this sample, this clonotype turned up many times. The chain uses TRBV2 and TRBJ2-1; 7 bases align to TRBD1. The CDR3 extends over 17 amino acids. Germline V gene sequence: CDR1 SNHLY, CDR2 FYNNEI. Losses at the gene ends were 4 bases for V and 0 bases for J; bases not matched to a gene: 9. The chain's CDR3 is CASSALTGTDSYNEQFF. In DNA form, the CDR3 reads TGTGCCAGCAGTGCACTAACCGGGACAGACTCCTACAATGAGCAGTTCTTC.

Many counts were recorded for this clonotype. The rearrangement uses TRBV6-2 or TRBV6-3 and TRBJ2-7; 7 bases are a match to TRBD1. The CDR3 covers 13 residues. CDR1 is MNHEY, CDR2 SVGEGT, per germline. The trim removed 6 bases at V and 7 bases at J, leaving 9 bases unmatched. CDR3 DNA sequence: TGTGCCAGCAGGCAAGGGGGCGGATCGGAGCAGTACTTC. Residues: CASRQGGGSEQYF.

This clonotype came up many times. The rearrangement joins TRBV2 to TRBJ1-1; tentative D call: TRBD1 (6 bases). CDR1 and CDR2 (germline): SNHLY, FYNNEI. The CDR3 spans 13 residues. Trimming stripped 3 bases from V and 4 bases from J, with 9 bases between. CDR3 residues: CASSDTGSTEAFF. The CDR3, as DNA: TGTGCCAGCAGTGACACAGGGAGCACTGAAGCTTTCTTT.

This clonotype was seen ten or more times. The chain carries TRBV18 and TRBJ2-1; maybe TRBD2 (6 bases). With 5 bases removed from V and 9 bases from J, the gap between germline ends came to 11 bases. The CDR3 is 12 residues long. The germline V gene has CDR1 KGHSH and CDR2 LQKENI. CDR3 sequence (DNA): TGTGCCAGCTCAAAAGTGGAGGGTGAGCAGTTCTTC. It encodes CASSKVEGEQFF. Together with reference TRBV18 and TRBJ2-1, the CDR3 gives the full variable domain: NAGVMQNPRHLVRRRGQEARLRCSPMKGHSHVYWYRQLPEEGLKFMVYLQKENIIDESGMPKERFSAEFPKEGPSILRIQQVVRGDSAAYFCASSKVEGEQFFGPGTRLTVL.

The chain is built from TRBV7-9 and TRBJ2-3; 8 nucleotides line up with TRBD2. CDR1 and CDR2 (germline): SEHNR, FQNEAQ (reference sequence). V was pared by 2 bases and J by 0 bases, with 7 bases of the junction left unmatched. This CDR3 comprises 17 residues. CDR3 sequence (DNA): TGTGCCAGCAGCTTAAAGCTAGCGGGCACTAGCACAGATACGCAGTATTTT. It yields the protein CASSLKLAGTSTDTQYF. The full variable domain, with the rest looked up from reference TRBV7-9 and TRBJ2-3, is DTGVSQNPRHKITKRGQNVTFRCDPISEHNRLYWYRQTLGQGPEFLTYFQNEAQLEKSRLLSDRFSAERPKGSFSTLEIQRTEQGDSAMYLCASSLKLAGTSTDTQYFGPGTRLTVL.

This clonotype occurred many times. The chain employs TRBV3-1 and TRBJ2-1, with TRBD1 identical over 8 bases. This CDR3 region has 16 residues. The V gene's germline CDR1 is LGHDT and CDR2 YNNKEL (reference sequence). V shed 1 base and J 0 bases; nucleotides not matched to a gene: 2. The CDR3 sequence is CASSQGGQASYNEQFF. In DNA form, the CDR3 reads TGTGCCAGCAGCCAAGGGGGACAGGCCTCCTACAATGAGCAGTTCTTC.

This chain uses TRBV9 with TRBJ1-2, with D unresolved. V was trimmed by 4 bases and J by 7 bases, leaving 20 bases between them. The CDR3 has 15 amino acids. Germline CDR1 reads SGDLS; CDR2 reads YYNGEE. The CDR3, as DNA: TGTGCCAGCAGCCCCCGGGAGCGGCCTCCACTTGGCTACACCTTC. Protein: CASSPRERPPLGYTF.

On this clonotype itself: A much larger clone differs from this one at a single base, so this may be a read error. V usage is TRBV27 and J usage is TRBJ2-2; D possibly corresponds to TRBD1 (6 bases). This CDR3 has 11 amino acids. Between the trimmed V and J ends, which lost 7 bases and 6 bases, there was a span of 6 bases. Germline V CDR1 and CDR2: MNHEY, SMNVEV (reference sequence). The CDR3 region is CASKGAGELFF. DNA for the CDR3: TGTGCCAGCAAGGGGGCCGGGGAGCTGTTTTTT.

This clonotype was detected only a few times. The V call is TRBV18, the J call TRBJ2-5; 8 nucleotides agree with TRBD1. Per germline, CDR1 KGHSH and CDR2 LQKENI. CDR3 length: 15 amino acids. V lost 3 bases, J lost 3 bases, and 6 bases stayed unmatched. DNA for the CDR3: TGTGCCAGCTCACCGCGGGACAGGAACGAAGAGACCCAGTACTTC. Translation: CASSPRDRNEETQYF.

The table lists this clonotype with many counts. The gene calls are TRBV7-8 and TRBJ1-1, with D tentatively TRBD1 (5 bases). V was cut by 5 bases and J by 3 bases, with 19 bases left in between. CDR3 length: 16 amino acids. Germline V lookup: CDR1 SGHVS, CDR2 FQNEAQ. Here the CDR3 reads CASSHTRGIGYTEAFF. CDR3 coding DNA: TGTGCCAGCAGCCATACGAGGGGAATAGGATACACTGAAGCTTTCTTT.

This clonotype was recorded at least ten times. The V and J genes are TRBV7-2 and TRBJ2-1; 7 nucleotides align to TRBD2. With 5 bases clipped from V and 5 bases from J, the junction kept 9 bases outside the gene matches. CDR3 length equals 15 residues. CDR1 is SGHTA and CDR2 is FQGNSA in the germline V gene. In DNA form, the CDR3 reads TGTGCCAGCAGCCCCAGCGGGGCGGGAGACAATGAGCAGTTCTTC. It encodes CASSPSGAGDNEQFF.

This clonotype was counted at least ten times. The chain is built from TRBV6-5 and TRBJ2-2; 8 positions agree with TRBD1. The length of the CDR3 is 17 residues. The V and J ends lost 2 bases and 1 base, in that order; junction bases with no gene match: 6. CDR1 MNHEY and CDR2 SVGAGI come from the germline V gene. This chain's CDR3 is CASSYLGTGENTGELFF. The CDR3 DNA is TGTGCCAGCAGTTACCTCGGGACAGGCGAGAACACCGGGGAGCTGTTTTTT.